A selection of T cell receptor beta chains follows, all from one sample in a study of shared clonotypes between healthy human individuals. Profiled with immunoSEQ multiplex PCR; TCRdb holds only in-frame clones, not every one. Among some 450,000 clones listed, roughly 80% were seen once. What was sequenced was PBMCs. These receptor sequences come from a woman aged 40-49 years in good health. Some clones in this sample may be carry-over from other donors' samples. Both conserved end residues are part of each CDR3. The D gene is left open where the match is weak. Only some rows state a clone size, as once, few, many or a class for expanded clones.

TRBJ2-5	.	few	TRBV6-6	TGTGCCAGCGGAGGGGAAGAGACCCAGTACTTC	CASGGEETQYF
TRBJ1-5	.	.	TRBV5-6	TGTGCCAGCAGCTTGGGACACCGCCCTCATCAGCCCCAGCATTTT	CASSLGHRPHQPQHF
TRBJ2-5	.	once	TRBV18	TGTGCCAGCTCACCTCGCGCCCAAGAGACCCAGTACTTC	CASSPRAQETQYF
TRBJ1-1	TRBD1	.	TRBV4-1	TGCGCCAGCAGCCGGAACCAGGGGGAAAACACTGAAGCTTTCTTT	CASSRNQGENTEAFF
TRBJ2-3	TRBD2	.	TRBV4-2	TGTGCCAGCAGCCAAGGACTAGCGGAGACAGATACGCAGTATTTT	CASSQGLAETDTQYF
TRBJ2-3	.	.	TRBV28	TGTGCCAGCAGTTCCCCCAGCGGGTCCACAGATACGCAGTATTTT	CASSSPSGSTDTQYF
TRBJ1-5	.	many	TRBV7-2	TGTGCCAGCAGCTGGACCGGGACGGATAGCAATCAGCCCCAGCATTTT	CASSWTGTDSNQPQHF
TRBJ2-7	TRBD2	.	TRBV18	TGTGCCAGCTCACCAAGCCTAGCGGGAGTATTCGGCGAGCAGTACTTC	CASSPSLAGVFGEQYF
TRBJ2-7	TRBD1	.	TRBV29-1	TGCAGCGCCAGGACAGGGGGCGACGAGCAGTACTTC	CSARTGGDEQYF
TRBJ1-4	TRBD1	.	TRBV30	TGTGCCTGTAACAGGGGGGCGGAAAAACTGTTTTTT	CACNRGAEKLFF
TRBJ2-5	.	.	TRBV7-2	TGTGCCAGCACCACCTATGGGCCTGGGGAGACCCAGTACTTC	CASTTYGPGETQYF
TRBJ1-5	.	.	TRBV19	TGTGCCAGTAGAATAGTATTTACCAATAGCAATCAGCCCCAGCATTTT	CASRIVFTNSNQPQHF
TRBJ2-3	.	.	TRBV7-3	TGTGCCAGCAGCGCCCAGGGGATCCGCACAGATACGCAGTATTTT	CASSAQGIRTDTQYF
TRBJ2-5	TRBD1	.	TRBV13	TGTGCCAGCAGCGAAAACAGGGGCTATCCCCAAGAGACCCAGTACTTC	CASSENRGYPQETQYF
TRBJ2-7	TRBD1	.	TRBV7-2	TGTGCCAGCAGCTTAGAGTATTCGAGGGGGCGGTGCGAGCAGTACTTC	CASSLEYSRGRCEQYF